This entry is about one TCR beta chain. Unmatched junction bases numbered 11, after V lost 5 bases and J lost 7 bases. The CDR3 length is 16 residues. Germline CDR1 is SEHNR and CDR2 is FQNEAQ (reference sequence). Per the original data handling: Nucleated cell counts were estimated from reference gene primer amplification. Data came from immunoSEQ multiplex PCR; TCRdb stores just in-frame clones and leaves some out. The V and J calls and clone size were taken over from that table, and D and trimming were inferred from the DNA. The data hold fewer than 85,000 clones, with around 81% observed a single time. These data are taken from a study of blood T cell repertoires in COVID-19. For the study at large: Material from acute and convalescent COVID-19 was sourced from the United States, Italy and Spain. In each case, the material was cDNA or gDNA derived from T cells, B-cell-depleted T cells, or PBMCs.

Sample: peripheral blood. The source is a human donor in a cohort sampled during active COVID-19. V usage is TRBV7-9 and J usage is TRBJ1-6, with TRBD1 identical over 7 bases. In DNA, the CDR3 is TGTGCCAGCAGCCCCCGCTGGGACAGTGTGAATTCACCCCTCCACTTT. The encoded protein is CASSPRWDSVNSPLHF.